The clone carrying this TCR beta chain was seen a handful of times. As yet, its antigen is unknown. Germline values: CDR1 SGHAT, CDR2 FQNNGV. V lost 3 bases to trimming and J lost 3 bases; unmatched junction nucleotides: 4. The CDR3 spans 14 residues. Data came from immunoSEQ multiplex PCR; TCRdb stores just in-frame clones and leaves some out. The data hold tens of thousands of clones, with approximately 80% observed a single time. This sample stems from a study of T cells in narcolepsy. Study-level information: Donors had narcolepsy type 1 or type 2, or were healthy controls.

Study-level points and caveats: Some memory CD4+ repertoires had no autoreactive clone sequences. Reportedly, autoreactive clonotypes were serially detected in patients' blood but not controls'. Comparing one patient's CSF and blood CD4+ clonotypes highlighted HCRT- and TRIB2-specific autoreactive clonotypes.

The clonotype originates from a human donor with narcolepsy. Source material: CD45RA- memory CD4+ T cells from PBMCs. This chain uses TRBV11-2 with TRBJ1-2, with TRBD1 matching over 7 bases. CDR3 nucleotides: TGTGCCAGCAGCTTCTCCGGGACAGACTATGGCTACACCTTC. Its protein product is CASSFSGTDYGYTF. Using reference TRBV11-2 and TRBJ1-2 for the parts outside the CDR3, the full variable domain is EAGVAQSPRYKIIEKRQSVAFWCNPISGHATLYWYQQILGQGPKLLIQFQNNGVVDDSQLPKDRFSAERLKGVDSTLKIQPAKLEDSAVYLCASSFSGTDYGYTFGSGTRLTVV.